Below are 31 T cell receptor beta chains sequenced from a single sample in a study of T-cell reconstitution after alpha-beta-depleted transplantation in children. TCRbeta library preparation incorporated unique molecular identifiers. From the PCR reads, TCRdb called clonotypes with MiXCR, one entry per CDR3 protein. The sample contains a few hundred thousand distinct CDR3 sequences, around 13% of which appear only once. Material: PBMCs from the stem cell graft donor, obtained from the stem cell graft. The receptors derive from a human donor who donated a stem cell graft to a child with combined immunodeficiency.

This clonotype was seen many times. The V call is TRBV5-1, the J call TRBJ2-3, with 12 bases that match TRBD2. Germline loops: CDR1 SGHRS, CDR2 YFSETQ. This CDR3 is built from 15 residues. V shed 2 bases, J shed 4 bases, and the junction held 2 bases outside the gene matches. DNA of the CDR3: TGCGCCAGCAGCTTACTAGCGGGGGGCGCAGATACGCAGTATTTT. It encodes CASSLLAGGADTQYF.

This chain uses TRBV12-3 or TRBV12-4 with TRBJ2-7; possible D gene TRBD1, 6 bases. The CDR3 spans 14 residues. Trimming left V 5 bases short and J 0 bases short, with 11 bases between. CDR3 protein: CASSRRGSSYEQYF. CDR3 bases: TGTGCCAGCAGTCGCAGGGGCAGCTCCTACGAGCAGTACTTC.

This clonotype has ten or more counts. V and J are TRBV12-3 or TRBV12-4 and TRBJ2-5; D is unresolved. V was clipped by 5 bases and J by 7 bases, with 17 bases between them. This CDR3 region has 14 residues. CDR3 region: CASSPNPRLGTQYF. The CDR3 DNA reads as TGTGCCAGCAGTCCCAACCCACGACTGGGGACCCAGTACTTC.

This clonotype showed up many times. The chain uses TRBV24-1 and TRBJ2-1, with 8 bases that match TRBD1. Germline CDR1 and CDR2: KGHDR and SFDVKD. J gave up 3 bases and V 3 bases, and 9 bases lay outside the gene matches. The CDR3 consists of 17 residues. CDR3 coding DNA: TGTGCCACCAGTGATACCAAAGGACAGGGATTCTACAATGAGCAGTTCTTC. It specifies CATSDTKGQGFYNEQFF.

The V call is TRBV24-1, the J call TRBJ1-5, with D hard to call. The ends were cut back, 3 bases at V and 0 bases at J, with 5 bases in the middle. The CDR3 length is 14 residues. The germline gives CDR1 KGHDR, CDR2 SFDVKD. The DNA for the CDR3 is TGTGCCACCAGTGATACCTATAGCAATCAGCCCCAGCATTTT. It encodes CATSDTYSNQPQHF.

This clonotype was found many times. The chain combines TRBV29-1 with TRBJ2-5; 7 bases align to TRBD2. With V trimmed by 4 bases and J by 2 bases, 1 base remained unmatched. Germline lookup yields CDR1 SQVTM and CDR2 ANQGSEA. The CDR3 is 12 amino acids. This CDR3 is CSVGEGQETQYF. The CDR3 coding sequence is TGCAGCGTTGGGGAGGGTCAAGAGACCCAGTACTTC. Variable domain in full (rest from reference TRBV29-1 and TRBJ2-5): SAVISQKPSRDICQRGTSLTIQCQVDSQVTMMFWYRQQPGQSLTLIATANQGSEATYESGFVIDKFPISRPNLTFSTLTVSNMSPEDSSIYLCSVGEGQETQYFGPGTRLLVL.

This sequence joins TRBV29-1 and TRBJ2-1; 14 positions match TRBD2. Germline CDR1 reads SQVTM; CDR2 reads ANQGSEA. The CDR3 length is 17 residues. Unmatched junction bases numbered 10, after V lost 4 bases and J lost 5 bases. CDR3 amino acids: CSVARLAGGQYDNEQFF. CDR3 DNA: TGCAGCGTTGCACGACTAGCGGGGGGGCAGTACGACAATGAGCAGTTCTTC.

The rearrangement joins TRBV9 to TRBJ1-2, with D possibly TRBD1 on 5 matching bases. V lost 6 bases and J 4 bases, leaving 22 bases between the germline ends. This CDR3 contains 16 residues. Germline lookup yields CDR1 SGDLS and CDR2 YYNGEE. CDR3 amino acids: CASTMVDSRQSYGYTF. The CDR3 DNA reads TGTGCCAGCACAATGGTCGACAGCCGACAATCCTATGGCTACACCTTC.

V usage is TRBV30 and J usage is TRBJ2-7; 7 bases are shared with TRBD1. Losses at the gene ends were 4 bases for V and 5 bases for J; bases not matched to a gene: 2. Germline V lookup: CDR1 GTSNPN, CDR2 SVGIG (reference sequence). The CDR3 runs to 11 residues. CDR3 bases: TGTGCCTGGAACAGGGGCCACGAGCAGTACTTC. Translated: CAWNRGHEQYF.

Only a few counts were recorded for this clonotype. The gene calls are TRBV5-1 and TRBJ2-3; D is possibly TRBD2 (5 bases). V lost 3 bases and J lost 4, with 9 bases in between. This CDR3 has 13 amino acids. CDR1 is SGHRS, CDR2 YFSETQ, per germline. The DNA of the CDR3 is TGCGCCAGCAGCTCCGGGGTTTCAGATACGCAGTATTTT. This translates into CASSSGVSDTQYF. Supplemented by reference TRBV5-1 and TRBJ2-3, the full variable domain reads KAGVTQTPRYLIKTRGQQVTLSCSPISGHRSVSWYQQTPGQGLQFLFEYFSETQRNKGNFPGRFSGRQFSNSRSEMNVSTLELGDSALYLCASSSGVSDTQYFGPGTRLTVL.

This sequence joins TRBV12-3 or TRBV12-4 and TRBJ1-2; 7 nucleotides agree with TRBD1. The CDR3 totals 15 residues. J was trimmed by 3 bases and V by 5 bases; bases with no gene match: 9. CDR3 region: CASSRGTEPHYGYTF. CDR3 nucleotide sequence: TGTGCCAGCAGTAGAGGGACAGAGCCTCACTATGGCTACACCTTC.

This clonotype was seen a few times. For the CDR3, the DNA is TGCAGTGCTAGAGGGGGGACTTACATGAACACTGAAGCTTTCTTT. Encoded protein: CSARGGTYMNTEAFF. The chain has TRBV20-1 and TRBJ1-1, with D possibly matching TRBD1 (5 bases). The germline V gene encodes CDR1 DFQATT and CDR2 SNEGSKA (reference sequence). The V gene lost 1 base and the J gene lost 0 bases, with 12 bases spanning the gap. CDR3 size: 15 residues.

Ten or more counts support this clonotype. The CDR3 bases are TGTGCCAGCAGCCGAATTCTAGCGGGAGGTAGCGGGGAGCTGTTTTTT. This translates into CASSRILAGGSGELFF. The gene calls are TRBV12-3 or TRBV12-4 and TRBJ2-2; 11 nucleotides match TRBD2. CDR3 length equals 16 residues. V lost 6 bases to trimming and J lost 7 bases; unmatched junction nucleotides: 10.

This clonotype was seen many times. V is TRBV28 and J is TRBJ2-3, with D possibly being TRBD1 (5 bases). V was pared by 1 base and J by 1 base, with 9 bases between. Germline loops: CDR1 MDHEN, CDR2 SYDVKM. This CDR3 is built from 15 residues. In DNA form, the CDR3 reads TGTGCCAGCAGTTTATCGCAGGGTGGCACAGATACGCAGTATTTT. Protein: CASSLSQGGTDTQYF.

This clonotype was counted between two and nine times. V and J are TRBV6-5 and TRBJ1-6, with 7 positions matching TRBD1. Looked up from germline, CDR1 is MNHEY and CDR2 is SVGAGI. The CDR3 contains 13 residues. Unmatched junction bases numbered 5, after V lost 6 bases and J lost 9 bases. CDR3 in amino acids: CASSGQDGSPLHF. DNA of the CDR3: TGTGCCAGCAGCGGACAGGATGGTTCACCCCTCCACTTT.

A few counts support this clonotype. The chain combines TRBV7-8 with TRBJ1-1, with D unclear. Looked up from germline, CDR1 is SGHVS and CDR2 is FQNEAQ. The CDR3 spans 11 residues. The ends were cut back, 1 base at V and 8 bases at J, with 5 bases in the middle. The CDR3 bases are TGTGCCAGCAGCTTAGTCAAAGAAGCTTTCTTT. This codes for CASSLVKEAFF.

In its sample, this clonotype was seen many times. The rearrangement joins TRBV10-3 to TRBJ2-1, with 14 bases matching TRBD2. After removal of 11 bases from V and 8 bases from J, the junction contained 8 bases not matched to a gene. The length of the CDR3 is 14 residues. Germline CDR1 is ENHRY and CDR2 is SYGVKD. This CDR3 is CASGTSGSFDEQFF. CDR3 nucleotide sequence: TGTGCCTCGGGGACTAGCGGGAGTTTCGATGAGCAGTTCTTC.

The CDR3 nucleotides are TGTGCCAGCAGTAATTCAGGTGAAAAACTGTTTTTT. Protein sequence: CASSNSGEKLFF. The rearrangement joins TRBV12-3 or TRBV12-4 to TRBJ1-4; D uncertain. Between the trimmed V and J ends, which lost 5 bases and 7 bases, there was a span of 8 bases. The CDR3 totals 12 residues.

This clonotype has more than one count but fewer than ten. The chain joins TRBV14 to TRBJ2-3; D not certain. The germline V gene has CDR1 SGHDN and CDR2 FVKESK. Trimming removed 4 bases at V and 2 bases at J, with 10 bases between. The length of the CDR3 is 14 residues. CDR3 protein: CASSLVGATDTQYF. CDR3 DNA sequence: TGTGCCAGCAGCCTTGTCGGCGCCACAGATACGCAGTATTTT.

The V and J genes are TRBV12-3 or TRBV12-4 and TRBJ1-6; D not resolved. This CDR3 comprises 14 residues. Trimming left V 2 bases short and J 5 bases short, with 7 bases between. CDR3 loop: CASSLRANNSPLHF. For the CDR3, the DNA is TGTGCCAGCAGTTTAAGGGCGAATAATTCACCCCTCCACTTT.

V is TRBV6-1 and J is TRBJ2-5, with TRBD2 as a possible D gene (6 bases). V was trimmed by 7 bases and J by 3 bases, leaving 15 bases between them. Germline V CDR1 and CDR2: MNHNS, SASEGT. The CDR3 sequence is 14 residues long. As DNA, the CDR3 is TGTGCCAGCATCCAAACGTCGGGGGAAGAGACCCAGTACTTC. This encodes CASIQTSGEETQYF.

The J gene is TRBJ2-1, the V gene TRBV12-5; no firm D call. The CDR3 is 12 amino acids. The V and J ends lost 2 bases and 15 bases respectively, with 14 bases between them. CDR1 LGHNT and CDR2 FRNRAP come from the germline V gene. The CDR3 bases are TGTGCTAGTGGTTTGATTGATAGGTTTCTGTTCTTC. Translated: CASGLIDRFLFF.

The sample holds many counts of this clonotype. The V and J genes are TRBV6-1 and TRBJ2-2; 8 nucleotides align to TRBD1. Trimming took 6 bases from V and 4 from J; bases not matched to a gene: 10. The CDR3 is 16 amino acids. Germline V lookup: CDR1 MNHNS, CDR2 SASEGT. CDR3 sequence (DNA): TGTGCCAGCAGATCCCCCGGGACAGGACTCACCGGGGAGCTGTTTTTT. Amino acids: CASRSPGTGLTGELFF.

Many counts were recorded for this clonotype. V gene TRBV29-1 combines with J gene TRBJ2-2; 9 bases line up with TRBD1. This CDR3 has 13 residues. The V gene end was trimmed by 5 bases and the J gene end by 5 bases; junction bases not matched to a gene: 3. Germline lookup yields CDR1 SQVTM and CDR2 ANQGSEA. DNA of the CDR3: TGCAGCGTTCTTGGACAGGGGACCGGGGAGCTGTTTTTT. Translated: CSVLGQGTGELFF.

This clonotype was seen a handful of times. The rearrangement links TRBV18 to TRBJ1-1; D gene uncertain. The CDR3 covers 12 residues. The germline V gene encodes CDR1 KGHSH and CDR2 LQKENI. V gave up 5 bases and J gave up 7 bases, with 11 bases separating them. For the CDR3, the DNA is TGTGCCAGCTCAGGGCAGCTGATTGAAGCTTTCTTT. Translation: CASSGQLIEAFF.

There are a few counts of this clonotype. The CDR3 DNA sequence: TGTGCCATCAGTGAATTTTGGACTAGGAGCCCCGGGGAGCTGTTTTTT. Its protein is CAISEFWTRSPGELFF. The V and J genes are TRBV10-3 and TRBJ2-2; 7 positions match TRBD2. The CDR3 covers 16 residues. V was clipped by 3 bases and J by 6 bases; unmatched bases: 10. Germline CDR1 reads ENHRY; CDR2 reads SYGVKD.

This chain connects TRBV6-1 to TRBJ1-5, with 8 bases lining up with TRBD1. CDR1 is MNHNS, CDR2 SASEGT, per germline. CDR3 length: 14 residues. Losses at the gene ends were 8 bases for V and 3 bases for J; bases not matched to a gene: 6. As DNA, the CDR3 is TGTGCCAGCGGGGACAGGAATCTCAATCAGCCCCAGCATTTT. The encoded protein is CASGDRNLNQPQHF.

This clonotype was counted only a few times. The chain combines TRBV5-6 with TRBJ2-7; D is possibly TRBD2 (5 bases). V lost 2 bases to trimming and J lost 2 bases, with 20 bases between them. Germline CDR1 SGHDT, CDR2 YYEEEE. This CDR3 is built from 17 residues. In DNA, the CDR3 is TGTGCCAGCAGCTTTCCATCTTCCGTCGGGGATGCCTACGAGCAGTACTTC. This codes for CASSFPSSVGDAYEQYF.

The rearrangement links TRBV27 to TRBJ2-1; D gene ambiguous. V was shortened by 3 bases and J by 8 bases, with 8 bases between the two germline ends. In germline, CDR1 is MNHEY, CDR2 SMNVEV (reference sequence). The CDR3 length is 12 residues. CDR3: CASSFDFHEQFF. The CDR3 bases are TGTGCCAGCAGTTTCGACTTCCATGAGCAGTTCTTC.

This clonotype was seen a handful of times. The CDR3 coding sequence is TGTGCCAGCAGTTTAGAGGGACAGCATATTAACTACGAGCAGTACTTC. Its translation is CASSLEGQHINYEQYF. V usage is TRBV12-3 or TRBV12-4 and J usage is TRBJ2-7; the match to TRBD1 covers 7 bases. The CDR3 totals 16 residues. The junction had 9 bases not matched to a gene; V was cut back by 1 base and J by 3 bases.

The chain recombines TRBV4-3 with TRBJ2-7, with D possibly matching TRBD2 (5 bases). CDR1 LGHNA and CDR2 YSLEER come from the germline V gene. V was pared by 0 bases and J by 0 bases, with 15 bases between. This CDR3 has 17 amino acids. The CDR3 sequence: CASSQDYEGPSSYEQYF. CDR3 bases: TGCGCCAGCAGCCAAGATTATGAGGGCCCGAGCTCCTACGAGCAGTACTTC.